This T cell receptor (beta chain) comes out of a study of blood T cell repertoires in COVID-19 (dated by TCRdb to the early 2020s). Context from the whole study: The collaborator samples originated in the United States, Italy and Spain and spanned the acute and convalescent phases of COVID-19. The prospective study material was composed of cDNA or gDNA derived from T cells, B-cell-depleted T cells, or PBMCs. The dataset comprised deeply sampled blood TCRbeta repertoires from subjects exposed to, actively infected with, or recovered from COVID-19. The repertoires were released in a freely available public database intended as a resource for research on the immune response to SARS-CoV-2. The samples were drawn from two sources: the first 160 participants of the ongoing ImmuneRACE study, and 1,000 to 1,500 subjects contributed by 6 global collaborators. Sample metadata almost always included a de-identified subject ID, COVID-19 status, age in years and sex. Where available, HLA class I and class II types were obtained from metadata supplied by the sample provider rather than from assay-based typing. Broader findings and caveats from the paper: Clinical and demographic metadata were provided uncurated, with the amount varying by source and participant.

TCRbeta CDR3 regions were amplified from genomic DNA using the immunoSEQ Assay, a bias-controlled multiplex PCR. From the authors' description of their analysis: The number of nucleated cells in each sample was estimated by amplification of reference gene primers within the assay. To quantify the absolute abundance of each unique TCRbeta CDR3 rearrangement, sequence reads were collapsed and filtered. For each sample, productive Simpson clonality was calculated as the square root of Simpson's diversity index over productive rearrangements. TCRdb mirrors the immuneACCESS table, restricted to in-frame sequences. Some clones are absent from its copies; in checked studies, under half trace to an unresolved V gene, and the reason for the others is unknown. V and J calls and clone size are given by that table; D and trimming were obtained from the DNA. This sample lists tens of thousands of clones; 80% to 90% were detected once. The ten largest clones capture over 15% of the sample.

At one collaborating source in Seattle, patients were enrolled during active infection and were followed longitudinally through the course of disease. Collaborating institutions collected whole blood in K2EDTA tubes following their own protocols. For TCRbeta analysis, collaborators shipped samples in one of three forms: frozen whole blood, isolated PBMCs, or DNA extracted from either of those sample types. The CDR3, cysteine through phenylalanine, is 15 amino acids long. The kept DNA is CDR3 alone, 45 bases in frame from the first base. For CDR1 and CDR2, the germline V gene lists LGHNA and YNFKEQ. Trimming removed 8 bases from V and 0 bases from J; the gene matches leave 7 bases unexplained. Notes on this clone: The antigen this receptor binds is unknown. No per-base quality is available; no much larger clone lies one base away.

The chain couples TRBV4-2 to TRBJ2-1, and 7 junction bases match TRBD2. The clonotype was recovered from a woman in her sixties with COVID-19, enrolled during active disease. Sequenced input: peripheral blood. The CDR3 reads as follows: CASQREGSSYNEQFF. The nucleotide sequence is given as TGTGCCAGCCAGAGGGAGGGAAGCTCCTACAATGAGCAGTTCTTC.